This is a list of T cell receptor beta chains from one sample in a study of blood T cell repertoires in COVID-19. Sequencing was performed with immunoSEQ multiplex PCR; in TCRdb, only in-frame clones are kept and a portion is missing. The repertoire consists of about 230,000 clones, with about nine tenths occurring once and the leading ten covering 11%. The sample consisted of peripheral blood. All receptors derive from a middle-aged man with COVID-19, enrolled during active disease. Each CDR3 is given with its conserved first and last residue. A D gene is named only where the DNA matches it firmly. Size tells how often a clone was seen (once, few, many) or the class of an expanded clone, and some rows leave it out.

clone_size	d_call	j_call	v_call	cdr3_aa	cdr3_nt
NA	TRBD1	TRBJ2-7	TRBV10-3	CAIGGTGRNYEQYF	TGTGCCATCGGGGGGACAGGGCGGAACTACGAGCAGTACTTC
NA	NA	TRBJ1-1	TRBV6-6	CASTADSEAFF	TGTGCCAGCACCGCGGACAGCGAAGCTTTCTTT
NA	NA	TRBJ2-3	TRBV18	CASSPRGGDGDTQYF	TGTGCCAGCTCACCACGGGGCGGGGATGGAGATACGCAGTATTTT
NA	TRBD1	TRBJ1-1	TRBV5-4	CASSLRDSLNTEAFF	TGTGCCAGCAGCCTGCGGGACAGCCTAAACACTGAAGCTTTCTTT
NA	NA	TRBJ2-2	TRBV5-1	CASSLAAGNTGELFF	TGCGCCAGCAGCTTGGCGGCAGGGAACACCGGGGAGCTGTTTTTT
NA	NA	TRBJ1-1	TRBV7-2	CASSLAGGRNTEAFF	TGTGCCAGCAGCTTAGCGGGAGGGAGGAACACTGAAGCTTTCTTT
NA	TRBD1	TRBJ1-5	TRBV19	CASSSLDRGFIQPQHF	TGTGCCAGTAGTAGCCTGGACAGGGGCTTTATTCAGCCCCAGCATTTT
NA	NA	TRBJ1-5	TRBV3-1/TRBV3-2	CASSLGISNQPQHF	TGTGCCAGCAGCCTCGGTATTAGCAATCAGCCCCAGCATTTT
NA	TRBD1	TRBJ1-6	TRBV7-9	CASSPQGATYNSPLHF	TGTGCCAGCAGCCCCCAGGGGGCCACCTATAATTCACCCCTCCACTTT
NA	TRBD1	TRBJ1-2	TRBV12-5	CASGLTGGRYGYTF	TGTGCTAGTGGTTTGACAGGGGGCCGATATGGCTACACCTTC
few	NA	TRBJ1-1	TRBV5-6	CASSPRGGLGAFF	TGTGCCAGCAGCCCGAGGGGGGGCCTGGGAGCTTTCTTT
once	NA	TRBJ1-1	TRBV12-3/TRBV12-4	CASSERVNTEAFF	TGTGCCAGCAGTGAGAGAGTAAACACTGAAGCTTTCTTT
NA	NA	TRBJ1-1	TRBV12-3/TRBV12-4	CASSLSGGTEAFF	TGTGCCAGCAGTTTATCCGGTGGCACTGAAGCTTTCTTT
NA	NA	TRBJ1-3	TRBV28	CASSPISAGPSGNTIYF	TGTGCCAGCAGTCCTATCTCCGCAGGTCCCTCTGGAAACACCATATATTTT
NA	TRBD2	TRBJ2-1	TRBV11-3	CASSLAGGSYNEQFF	TGTGCCAGCAGCTTAGCGGGGGGCTCCTACAATGAGCAGTTCTTC
NA	NA	TRBJ2-7	TRBV5-8	CASSTKAGTPGFSYEQYF	TGTGCCAGCAGCACAAAAGCAGGGACACCCGGGTTTTCCTACGAGCAGTACTTC
NA	TRBD1	TRBJ1-1	TRBV19	CASKSGGRTEAFF	TGTGCCAGTAAGTCAGGGGGTCGCACTGAAGCTTTCTTT
NA	TRBD2	TRBJ2-1	TRBV27	CASSLGAGGPYNEQFF	TGTGCCAGCAGTTTAGGAGCGGGGGGCCCCTACAATGAGCAGTTCTTC
NA	NA	TRBJ1-3	TRBV30	CAWSVGQPGSGNTIYF	TGTGCCTGGAGTGTTGGGCAGCCCGGCTCTGGAAACACCATATATTTT
NA	TRBD1	TRBJ2-1	TRBV18	CASSPRVTGGYNEQFF	TGTGCCAGCTCACCACGGGTGACAGGGGGCTACAATGAGCAGTTCTTC
NA	TRBD2	TRBJ2-5	TRBV19	CASSIRLAGEETQYF	TGTGCCAGTAGTATAAGGCTAGCGGGAGAAGAGACCCAGTACTTC
NA	TRBD1	TRBJ2-7	TRBV27	CASSGGGTGRYEQYF	TGTGCCAGCAGTGGCGGAGGGACAGGGAGGTACGAGCAGTACTTC
once	TRBD1	TRBJ2-5	TRBV5-1	CASSPDREGETQYF	TGCGCCAGCAGCCCGGACAGGGAAGGCGAGACCCAGTACTTC
NA	TRBD1	TRBJ1-5	TRBV3-1/TRBV3-2	CATSQGHQPQHF	TGTGCCACCTCACAGGGGCATCAGCCCCAGCATTTT
once	NA	TRBJ1-4	TRBV9	CASSASQTEKLFF	TGTGCCAGCAGCGCGTCACAAACGGAAAAACTGTTTTTT
NA	NA	TRBJ1-2	TRBV7-9	CASSSVGVDYGYTF	TGTGCCAGCAGCTCCGTAGGGGTGGACTATGGCTACACCTTC
NA	TRBD1	TRBJ2-1	TRBV3-1/TRBV3-2	CASSQDATGSNEQFF	TGTGCCAGCAGCCAAGATGCGACAGGGTCCAATGAGCAGTTCTTC
NA	TRBD1	TRBJ1-4	TRBV9	CASSVRTGVNEKLFF	TGTGCCAGCAGCGTACGGACAGGTGTCAATGAAAAACTGTTTTTT
once	TRBD2	TRBJ2-1	TRBV11-2	CASSLDHGGRDEQFF	TGTGCCAGCAGCTTAGATCATGGGGGGAGGGATGAGCAGTTCTTC
few	TRBD2	TRBJ2-5	TRBV3-1/TRBV3-2	CASSQDGLAGETQYF	TGTGCCAGCAGCCAAGACGGACTAGCGGGAGAGACCCAGTACTTC
once	NA	TRBJ1-1	TRBV4-2	CASSQPRSQENTEAFF	TGTGCCAGCAGCCAACCCCGGAGCCAAGAGAACACTGAAGCTTTCTTT
NA	NA	TRBJ2-6	TRBV27	CASSRRGAVSGANVLTF	TGTGCCAGCAGTCGACGGGGGGCAGTCTCTGGGGCCAACGTCCTGACTTTC
NA	TRBD1	TRBJ2-5	TRBV6-5	CASKQGIVETQYF	TGTGCCAGCAAACAGGGGATTGTGGAGACCCAGTACTTC
NA	TRBD1	TRBJ2-2	TRBV7-9	CASSLPGTANTGELFF	TGTGCCAGCAGCCTCCCCGGGACAGCCAACACCGGGGAGCTGTTTTTT